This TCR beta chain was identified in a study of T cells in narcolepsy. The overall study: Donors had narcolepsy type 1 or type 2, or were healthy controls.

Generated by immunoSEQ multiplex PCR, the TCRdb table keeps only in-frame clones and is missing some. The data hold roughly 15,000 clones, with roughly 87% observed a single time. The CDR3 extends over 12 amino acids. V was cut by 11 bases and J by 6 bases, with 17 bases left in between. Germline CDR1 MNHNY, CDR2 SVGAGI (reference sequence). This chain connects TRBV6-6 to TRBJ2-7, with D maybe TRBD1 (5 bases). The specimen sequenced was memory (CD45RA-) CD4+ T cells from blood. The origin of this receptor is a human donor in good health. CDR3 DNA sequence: TGTGCCTCTACAGGTTCGCGAAGCGAGCAGTACTTC. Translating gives CASTGSRSEQYF.